These 14 T cell receptor beta chains came from one sample sequenced in a study of T cells in Graves' hyperthyroidism and ophthalmopathy (dated by TCRdb to about 2019). Library generation was performed with multiplex PCR. Sequencer: Illumina HiSeq 2000. The TCR beta CDR3 regions were amplified from RNA transcripts. A first-round RT-PCR of the TCR CDR3 used the HTBI primer set with the Qiagen OneStep RT-PCR kit. TCRdb redid the processing of the public reads, applying fastp at Q25 and MiXCR, and retained in-frame beta chains. Each CDR3 protein appears once, grouped with its most common genes and DNA. The sample table lists about 200,000 distinct CDR3 sequences, about 17% of them with a count of one. The leading ten clones occupy roughly 50% of the sample. The sample was blood. The source of these receptors is a woman aged 45 to 65 with Graves' hyperthyroidism.

A few counts support this clonotype. This chain links TRBV29-1 with TRBJ2-7, with 7 nucleotides matching TRBD2. Germline V gene data show CDR1 as SQVTM and CDR2 as ANQGSEA. CDR3 length: 14 amino acids. V dropped 4 bases and J dropped 3; count of bases not matched to a gene: 9. CDR3 protein: CSVGGGLAGYEQYF. DNA for the CDR3: TGCAGCGTTGGGGGGGGACTTGCTGGCTACGAGCAGTACTTC.

In nucleotides, the CDR3 is TGTGCCAGCAGCGCCAGCGGGAGCTACGAGCAGTACTTC. Translation: CASSASGSYEQYF. The J gene is TRBJ2-7, the V gene TRBV7-3; 8 bases line up with TRBD2. V trimming: 5 bases; J trimming: 3 bases; junction bases outside the gene matches: 3. Per germline, CDR1 SGHTA and CDR2 FQGTGA. The CDR3 is made up of 13 amino acids.

The chain recombines TRBV7-8 with TRBJ2-7, with D uncertain. V lost 2 bases to trimming and J lost 3 bases, with 8 bases between them. The germline gives CDR1 SGHVS, CDR2 FQNEAQ. This CDR3 contains 13 residues. CDR3 loop: CASSLPYIYEQYF. The CDR3 DNA reads TGTGCCAGCAGCTTACCCTACATCTACGAGCAGTACTTC. Drawing the rest from reference TRBV7-8 and TRBJ2-7, the complete variable domain is GAGVSQSPRYKVAKRGQDVALRCDPISGHVSLFWYQQALGQGPEFLTYFQNEAQLDKSGLPSDRFFAERPEGSVSTLKIQRTQQEDSAVYLCASSLPYIYEQYFGPGTRLTVT.

This chain links TRBV18 with TRBJ1-1, with 7 bases identical to TRBD1. CDR1 and CDR2 from the germline V gene are KGHSH and LQKENI. This CDR3 contains 13 residues. V was clipped by 6 bases and J by 3 bases; unmatched bases: 4. The CDR3 reads CASSSGQYTEAFF. The CDR3 DNA reads as TGTGCCAGCTCCTCGGGACAGTACACTGAAGCTTTCTTT.

The CDR3 protein is CASRTGTGGSFNYGYTF. The DNA of the CDR3 is TGTGCCAGTAGAACCGGGACAGGGGGATCTTTTAACTATGGCTACACCTTC. The chain carries TRBV19 and TRBJ1-2; TRBD1 matches 11 bases. The CDR3 loop spans 17 amino acids. CDR1 LNHDA and CDR2 SQIVND come from the germline V gene (reference sequence). The V and J ends lost 6 bases and 1 base, in that order; junction bases with no gene match: 10.

Turning to this clonotype: A much larger clone lies one base from this, so it may be a read error. The rearrangement joins TRBV6-1 to TRBJ2-1, with 10 bases aligning to TRBD2. Germline lookup yields CDR1 MNHNS and CDR2 SASEGT. CDR3 length: 16 residues. The CDR3: CASSEVGTSAYNEQLF. CDR3 sequence (DNA): TGTGCCAGCAGTGAAGTCGGGACTAGCGCTTACAATGAGCAGCTCTTC.

This clonotype was counted at least ten times. J is TRBJ2-7 and V is TRBV6-1; no firm D call. The germline V and J ends were trimmed by 4 bases and 7 bases, with 8 bases remaining between them. The CDR3 is 11 residues long. The germline CDR1 and CDR2 sequences are MNHNS and SASEGT. Here the CDR3 reads CASSVVGEQYF. As DNA, the CDR3 is TGTGCCAGCAGTGTAGTTGGGGAGCAGTACTTC.

This clonotype was observed many times. The rearrangement joins TRBV28 to TRBJ2-7; 11 nucleotides align to TRBD1. The CDR3 contains 14 residues. Germline CDR1 and CDR2: MDHEN and SYDVKM. The junction had 2 bases not matched to a gene; V was cut back by 5 bases and J by 2 bases. CDR3 amino acids: CASSGQGATYEQYF. In nucleotides, the CDR3 is TGTGCCAGCAGTGGACAGGGGGCTACCTACGAGCAGTACTTC.

V and J are TRBV19 and TRBJ2-2, with 7 positions matching TRBD1. The CDR3 is 14 residues long. V gave up 5 bases and J gave up 10 bases; unmatched junction bases: 10. CDR1 is LNHDA and CDR2 is SQIVND in the germline V gene (reference sequence). CDR3 protein: CASSPLDRLPELFF. The DNA of the CDR3 is TGTGCCAGTAGTCCTCTGGACAGGCTTCCGGAGCTGTTTTTT.

This clonotype was observed a handful of times. The chain recombines TRBV10-3 with TRBJ1-5; D is unresolved. From germline, CDR1 is ENHRY and CDR2 SYGVKD. Trimming pared 2 bases from V and 7 bases from J, leaving 15 bases between. This CDR3 is built from 15 residues. CDR3 nucleotides: TGTGCCATCAGTGAGACGGGGTTAGGGAACCAGCCCCAGCATTTT. Translation: CAISETGLGNQPQHF.

Many counts were recorded for this clonotype. The rearrangement links TRBV2 to TRBJ2-2; no definite D call. V was clipped by 3 bases and J by 1 base, with 6 bases between them. The CDR3 covers 14 residues. Germline V gene sequence: CDR1 SNHLY, CDR2 FYNNEI. The CDR3 here is CASSDGQNTGELFF. The CDR3 DNA sequence: TGTGCCAGCAGTGACGGGCAGAACACCGGGGAGCTGTTTTTT.

V usage is TRBV7-9 and J usage is TRBJ2-1, with a tentative D call TRBD2 (6 bases). CDR3 length equals 15 residues. Germline V gene sequence: CDR1 SEHNR, CDR2 FQNEAQ (reference sequence). Trimming pared 5 bases from V and 8 bases from J, leaving 19 bases between. The CDR3 loop reads CASSPRRAGGDEQFF. The CDR3 DNA follows: TGTGCCAGCAGCCCTCGGAGGGCCGGTGGGGATGAGCAGTTCTTC. The complete variable domain, with remaining parts taken from reference TRBV7-9 and TRBJ2-1, reads DTGVSQNPRHKITKRGQNVTFRCDPISEHNRLYWYRQTLGQGPEFLTYFQNEAQLEKSRLLSDRFSAERPKGSFSTLEIQRTEQGDSAMYLCASSPRRAGGDEQFFGPGTRLTVL.

This clonotype was detected only a few times. One base away lies a much larger clone, so this may be a sequencing read error. V usage is TRBV7-4 and J usage is TRBJ2-1, with a tentative D call TRBD2 (6 bases). The germline V gene has CDR1 SGHVT and CDR2 SQSDAQ. This CDR3 has 16 amino acids. In DNA, the CDR3 is TGTGCCAGCAGCTTCCCGTGGGACTTATTCTACAATGGGCAGTTCTTC. Translation: CASSFPWDLFYNGQFF.

At least ten counts were recorded for this clonotype. The chain is built from TRBV2 and TRBJ2-1, with 9 bases lining up with TRBD2. Germline CDR1 SNHLY, CDR2 FYNNEI. The V segment lost 3 bases and the J segment 3 bases; nucleotides outside the gene matches: 6. The CDR3 consists of 16 residues. CDR3 sequence reads: CASSDLAGNNYNEQFF. The CDR3 coding sequence is TGTGCCAGCAGTGATCTAGCGGGGAATAACTACAATGAGCAGTTCTTC. Based on the CDR3 plus reference TRBV2 and TRBJ2-1, the full variable domain is EPEVTQTPSHQVTQMGQEVILRCVPISNHLYFYWYRQILGQKVEFLVSFYNNEISEKSEIFDDQFSVERPDGSNFTLKIRSTKLEDSAMYFCASSDLAGNNYNEQFFGPGTRLTVL.